These 9 T cell receptor beta chains originate from one sample sequenced in a study of blood T cell repertoires in COVID-19. Clones were sequenced by immunoSEQ multiplex PCR, and TCRdb holds only the in-frame ones, with some missing. This sample carries about 140,000 clones, about 74% of them seen once, and the ten largest clones take about 15%. Sequencing was carried out using peripheral blood. All receptors derive from a man aged 50-60 years with acute or convalescent COVID-19.

This clone turned up a few times. J is TRBJ2-6 and V is TRBV2, with D uncertain. V lost 6 bases to trimming and J lost 2 bases, with 8 bases between them. CDR3 length: 14 amino acids. Germline lookup yields CDR1 SNHLY and CDR2 FYNNEI. The CDR3 nucleotides read TGTGCCAGCAGCCCCTATACTGGGGCCAACGTCCTGACTTTC. Protein: CASSPYTGANVLTF.

The chain couples TRBV5-5 to TRBJ2-2; 12 nucleotides match TRBD1. Germline CDR1 and CDR2: SGHKS and YYEKEE (reference sequence). This CDR3 comprises 17 residues. Trimming took 4 bases from V and 6 from J; bases not matched to a gene: 10. The CDR3 DNA sequence: TGTGCCAGCAGCAACCCACCGGGACAGGGGGCTTCCGGGGAGCTGTTTTTT. Translation: CASSNPPGQGASGELFF.

This clone was counted a few times. This chain joins TRBV25-1 and TRBJ1-1; 7 bases agree with TRBD1. V lost 3 bases and J lost 0; bases outside the gene matches: 4. CDR3 length: 15 residues. Germline CDR1 and CDR2: MGHDK and SYGVNS. DNA for the CDR3: TGTGCCAGCAGTGAGCGACAGGGCCTGAACACTGAAGCTTTCTTT. It is translated as CASSERQGLNTEAFF.

This chain links TRBV5-6 with TRBJ1-2, with D tentatively TRBD1 (5 bases). The germline V gene encodes CDR1 SGHDT and CDR2 YYEEEE. The V end lost 6 bases, the J end lost 7 bases, and 10 bases lay between the germline ends. This CDR3 region has 11 residues. CDR3 in amino acids: CASTFQGGYTF. In nucleotides, the CDR3 is TGTGCCAGCACCTTTCAGGGTGGCTACACCTTC.

This chain uses TRBV10-2 with TRBJ1-2, with TRBD1 matching over 8 bases. The J segment lost 0 bases and the V segment lost 8 bases, leaving 8 bases of the junction unmatched. This CDR3 is built from 15 residues. Germline V CDR1 and CDR2: WSHSY, SAAADI. The CDR3 DNA reads as TGCGCCAGCGCGACAGGGGAATTAGCTAACTATGGCTACACCTTC. Its translation is CASATGELANYGYTF.

About this clone: This CDR3 is also generated by other DNA sequences in the sample. This chain links TRBV24-1 with TRBJ2-3, with TRBD2 as a possible D gene (6 bases). Germline CDR1 reads KGHDR; CDR2 reads SFDVKD. V dropped 2 bases and J dropped 6 bases, with 14 bases sitting between them. This CDR3 region has 15 residues. CDR3 coding DNA: TGTGCCACCAGTGATTGGGGGGTCCTCGGCGATACGCAGTATTTT. Translating it yields CATSDWGVLGDTQYF.

CDR3 protein: CSFSELYGYTF. The DNA for the CDR3 is TGCAGCTTCTCCGAACTATATGGCTACACCTTC. The chain employs TRBV29-1 and TRBJ1-2; D remains unclear. Germline V gives CDR1 SQVTM, CDR2 ANQGSEA. V lost 8 bases to trimming and J lost 5 bases, with 12 bases between them. The CDR3 is 11 residues long. The whole variable domain, remainder taken from reference TRBV29-1 and TRBJ1-2, is SAVISQKPSRDICQRGTSLTIQCQVDSQVTMMFWYRQQPGQSLTLIATANQGSEATYESGFVIDKFPISRPNLTFSTLTVSNMSPEDSSIYLCSFSELYGYTFGSGTRLTVV.

This clone has more than one count but fewer than ten. This sequence joins TRBV3-1 (or the pseudogene TRBV3-2) and TRBJ2-5; TRBD2 matches 13 bases. The CDR3 consists of 18 residues. Trimming removed 0 bases from V and 5 bases from J; junction bases left unmatched: 9. CDR1 LGHDT and CDR2 YNNKEL come from the germline V gene (reference sequence). CDR3 DNA sequence: TGTGCCAGCAGCCAAGATCTGTCCGGACTAGCGGGGGTTGAGACCCAGTACTTC. It translates to CASSQDLSGLAGVETQYF.

This sequence joins TRBV7-9 and TRBJ1-1; 8 positions match TRBD1. J was trimmed by 3 bases and V by 2 bases; bases with no gene match: 2. There are 14 residues in the CDR3. The germline V gene encodes CDR1 SEHNR and CDR2 FQNEAQ (reference sequence). This CDR3 is CASSLQGADTEAFF. The CDR3 bases are TGTGCCAGCAGCTTACAGGGGGCGGACACTGAAGCTTTCTTT.